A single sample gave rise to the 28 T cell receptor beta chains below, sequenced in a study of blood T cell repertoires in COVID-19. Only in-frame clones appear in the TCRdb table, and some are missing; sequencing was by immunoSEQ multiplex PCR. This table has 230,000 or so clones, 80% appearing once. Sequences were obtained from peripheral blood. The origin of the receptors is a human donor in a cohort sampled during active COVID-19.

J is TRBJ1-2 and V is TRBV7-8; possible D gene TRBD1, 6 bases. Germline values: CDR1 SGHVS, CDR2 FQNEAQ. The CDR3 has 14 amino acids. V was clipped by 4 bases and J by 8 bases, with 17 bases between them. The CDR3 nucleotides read TGTGCCAGCAGCTGGGGTGGGGGCGCAAGGGGCTACACCTTC. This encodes CASSWGGGARGYTF.

DNA of the CDR3: TGTGCCAGCAGCCCGACAGGGGCCCCCAGCAATGAGCAGTTCTTC. Amino acid sequence: CASSPTGAPSNEQFF. V gene TRBV6-5 combines with J gene TRBJ2-1; 8 nucleotides match TRBD1. The germline V gene has CDR1 MNHEY and CDR2 SVGAGI. Trimming at V came to 6 bases and at J to 6 bases, leaving 10 bases not matched to a gene. This CDR3 spans 15 amino acids.

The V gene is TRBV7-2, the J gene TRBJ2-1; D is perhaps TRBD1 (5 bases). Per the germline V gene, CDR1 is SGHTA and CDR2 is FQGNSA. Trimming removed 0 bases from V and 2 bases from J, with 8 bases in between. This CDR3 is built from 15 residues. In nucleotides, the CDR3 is TGTGCCAGCAGCTTAGCCCAGGGTACCTACAATGAGCAGTTCTTC. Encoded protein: CASSLAQGTYNEQFF.

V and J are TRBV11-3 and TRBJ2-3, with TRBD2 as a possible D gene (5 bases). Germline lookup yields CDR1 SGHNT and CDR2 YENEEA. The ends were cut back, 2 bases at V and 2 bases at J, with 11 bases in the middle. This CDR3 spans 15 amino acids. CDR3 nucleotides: TGTGCCAGCAGCTTAAAGTACGGGGTCACAGATACGCAGTATTTT. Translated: CASSLKYGVTDTQYF. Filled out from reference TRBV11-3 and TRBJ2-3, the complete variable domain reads EAGVVQSPRYKIIEKKQPVAFWCNPISGHNTLYWYLQNLGQGPELLIRYENEEAVDDSQLPKDRFSAERLKGVDSTLKIQPAELGDSAVYLCASSLKYGVTDTQYFGPGTRLTVL.

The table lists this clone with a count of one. The CDR3, as DNA: TGTGCCAGCAGCTTATCCCGGGGGGATGAAAAACTGTTTTTT. It encodes CASSLSRGDEKLFF. The chain has TRBV7-9 and TRBJ1-4, with a possible D match to TRBD1 (5 bases). The CDR3 loop spans 14 amino acids. CDR1 and CDR2 (germline): SEHNR, FQNEAQ (reference sequence). V lost 2 bases, J lost 6 bases, and 10 bases lay in between.

Here the CDR3 reads CASSISTAGTSGRATGELFF. CDR3 bases: TGTGCCAGCAGCATCTCGACAGCTGGGACTAGCGGGAGGGCCACCGGGGAGCTGTTTTTT. This chain uses TRBV9 with TRBJ2-2; 16 bases line up with TRBD2. The germline CDR1 and CDR2 sequences are SGDLS and YYNGEE. The CDR3 is 20 amino acids. After removal of 4 bases from V and 4 bases from J, the junction contained 13 bases not matched to a gene.

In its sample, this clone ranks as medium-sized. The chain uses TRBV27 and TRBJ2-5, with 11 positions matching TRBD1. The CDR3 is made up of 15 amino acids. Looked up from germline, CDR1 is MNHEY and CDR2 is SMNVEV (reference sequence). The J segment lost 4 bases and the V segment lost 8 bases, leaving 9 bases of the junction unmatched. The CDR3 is CASGDRGGFGETQYF. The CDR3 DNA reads TGTGCCAGCGGGGACAGGGGGGGATTTGGAGAGACCCAGTACTTC.

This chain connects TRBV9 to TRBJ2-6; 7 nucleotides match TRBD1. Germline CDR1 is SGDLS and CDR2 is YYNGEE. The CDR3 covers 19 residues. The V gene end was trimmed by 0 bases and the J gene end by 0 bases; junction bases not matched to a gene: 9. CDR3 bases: TGTGCCAGCAGCGTAGGGGCTGGGACAGCGCTCTCTGGGGCCAACGTCCTGACTTTC. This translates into CASSVGAGTALSGANVLTF. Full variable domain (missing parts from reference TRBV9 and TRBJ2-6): DSGVTQTPKHLITATGQRVTLRCSPRSGDLSVYWYQQSLDQGLQFLIQYYNGEERAKGNILERFSAQQFPDLHSELNLSSLELGDSALYFCASSVGAGTALSGANVLTFGAGSRLTVL.

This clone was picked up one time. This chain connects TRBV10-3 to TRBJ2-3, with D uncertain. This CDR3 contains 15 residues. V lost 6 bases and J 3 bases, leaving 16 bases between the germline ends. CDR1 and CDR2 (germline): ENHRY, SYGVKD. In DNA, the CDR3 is TGTGCCATCAGAGAGACTGAACCTCCGACAGATACGCAGTATTTT. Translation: CAIRETEPPTDTQYF.

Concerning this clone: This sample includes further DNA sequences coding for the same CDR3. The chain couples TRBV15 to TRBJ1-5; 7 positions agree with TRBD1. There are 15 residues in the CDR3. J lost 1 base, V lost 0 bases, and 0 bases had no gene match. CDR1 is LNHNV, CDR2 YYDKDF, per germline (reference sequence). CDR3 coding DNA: TGTGCCACCAGCAGAGACAGGGGGAGCAATCAGCCCCAGCATTTT. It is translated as CATSRDRGSNQPQHF.

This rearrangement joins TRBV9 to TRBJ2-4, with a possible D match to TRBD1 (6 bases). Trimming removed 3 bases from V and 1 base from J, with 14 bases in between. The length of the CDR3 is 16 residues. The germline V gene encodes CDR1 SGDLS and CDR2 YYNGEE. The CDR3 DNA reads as TGTGCCAGCAGCGCCCAGGGGTCAGGTGCCAAAAACATTCAGTACTTC. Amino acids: CASSAQGSGAKNIQYF.

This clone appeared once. The CDR3 DNA follows: TGCGCCAGCAGCCGCTCCCGGACAGGGGCTAGGAACACCATATATTTT. Its translation is CASSRSRTGARNTIYF. The V gene is TRBV4-3, the J gene TRBJ1-3, with 9 bases fitting TRBD1. Germline V gives CDR1 LGHNA, CDR2 YSLEER. This CDR3 comprises 16 residues. The ends lost 4 bases at V and 7 bases at J; junction bases unmatched: 11.

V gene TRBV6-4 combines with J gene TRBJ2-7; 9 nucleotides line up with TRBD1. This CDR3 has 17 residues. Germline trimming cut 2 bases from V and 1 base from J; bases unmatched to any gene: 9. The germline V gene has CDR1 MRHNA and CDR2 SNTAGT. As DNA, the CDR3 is TGTGCCAGCAGTGACACCCTTGGACAGGGGTATTCCTACGAGCAGTACTTC. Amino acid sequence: CASSDTLGQGYSYEQYF.

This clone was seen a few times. In DNA, the CDR3 is TGTGCCAGCAGCTCCCCCAGCGGGAGCACCTACGAGCAGTACTTC. This gives the protein CASSSPSGSTYEQYF. The chain combines TRBV11-2 with TRBJ2-7; TRBD2 aligns across 8 bases. The CDR3 runs 15 residues. Per the germline V gene, CDR1 is SGHAT and CDR2 is FQNNGV. Unmatched junction bases numbered 7, after V lost 4 bases and J lost 2 bases.

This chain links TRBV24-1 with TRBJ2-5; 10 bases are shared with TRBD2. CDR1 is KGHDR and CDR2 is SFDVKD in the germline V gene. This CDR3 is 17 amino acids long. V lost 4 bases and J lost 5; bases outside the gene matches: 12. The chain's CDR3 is CATSDPKREGREETQYF. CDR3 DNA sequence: TGTGCCACCAGTGACCCCAAGCGGGAGGGCCGGGAGGAGACCCAGTACTTC.

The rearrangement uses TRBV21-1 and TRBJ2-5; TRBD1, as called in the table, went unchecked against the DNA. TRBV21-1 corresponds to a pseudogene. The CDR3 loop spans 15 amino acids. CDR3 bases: TGTGCCAGCAGCAAACGAGGACAGGGTTCAGAGACCCAGTACTTC. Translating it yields CASSKRGQGSETQYF.

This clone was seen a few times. CDR3 loop: CASSPSRDINQPQHF. As DNA, the CDR3 is TGTGCCAGCAGCCCTTCCCGGGACATCAATCAGCCCCAGCATTTT. The V gene is TRBV5-6, the J gene TRBJ1-5; TRBD1 might be the D (6 bases). Trimming stripped 4 bases from V and 3 bases from J, with 14 bases between. CDR3 size: 15 residues. The germline gives CDR1 SGHDT, CDR2 YYEEEE.

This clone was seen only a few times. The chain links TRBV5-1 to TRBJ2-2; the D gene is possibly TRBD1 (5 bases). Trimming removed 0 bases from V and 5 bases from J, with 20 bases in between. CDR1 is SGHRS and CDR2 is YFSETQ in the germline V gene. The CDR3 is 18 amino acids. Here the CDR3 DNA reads TGCGCCAGCAGCTTGGGGGTCTTTACAGGTTACCGGACCGGGGAGCTGTTTTTT. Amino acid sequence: CASSLGVFTGYRTGELFF.

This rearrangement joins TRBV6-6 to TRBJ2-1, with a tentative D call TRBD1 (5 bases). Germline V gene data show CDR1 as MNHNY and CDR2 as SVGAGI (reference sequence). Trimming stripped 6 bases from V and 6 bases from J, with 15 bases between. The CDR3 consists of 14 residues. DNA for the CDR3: TGTGCCAGCAGCCCCCAGCCAGGGCCCAATGAGCAGTTCTTC. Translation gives CASSPQPGPNEQFF.

CDR3: CASSLDQYTEAFF. The CDR3 nucleotides read TGTGCCAGCAGCTTAGACCAGTACACTGAAGCTTTCTTT. This chain links TRBV7-2 with TRBJ1-1, with D hard to call. Trimming pared 1 base from V and 3 bases from J, leaving 6 bases between. From germline, CDR1 is SGHTA and CDR2 FQGNSA. The CDR3 length is 13 residues.

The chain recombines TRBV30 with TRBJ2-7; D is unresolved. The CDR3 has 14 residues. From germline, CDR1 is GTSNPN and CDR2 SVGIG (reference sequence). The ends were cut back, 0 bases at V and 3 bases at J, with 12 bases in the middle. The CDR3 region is CAWSVRPRNYEQYF. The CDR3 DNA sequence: TGTGCCTGGAGTGTACGTCCCAGGAACTACGAGCAGTACTTC. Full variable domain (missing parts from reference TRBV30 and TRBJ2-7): SQTIHQWPATLVQPVGSPLSLECTVEGTSNPNLYWYRQAAGRGLQLLFYSVGIGQISSEVPQNLSASRPQDRQFILSSKKLLLSDSGFYLCAWSVRPRNYEQYFGPGTRLTVT.

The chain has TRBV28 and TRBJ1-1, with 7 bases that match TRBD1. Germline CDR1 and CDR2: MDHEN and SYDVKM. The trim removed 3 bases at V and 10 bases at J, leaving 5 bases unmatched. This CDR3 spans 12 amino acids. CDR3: CASSLGRQGAFF. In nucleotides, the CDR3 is TGTGCCAGCAGTTTGGGTCGACAGGGAGCTTTCTTT.

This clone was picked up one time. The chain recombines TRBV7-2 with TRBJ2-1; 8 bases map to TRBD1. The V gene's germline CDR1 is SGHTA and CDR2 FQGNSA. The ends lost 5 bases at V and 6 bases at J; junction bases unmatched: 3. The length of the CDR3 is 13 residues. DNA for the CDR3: TGTGCCAGCAGCACCGGGACAGGCAATGAGCAGTTCTTC. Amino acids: CASSTGTGNEQFF.

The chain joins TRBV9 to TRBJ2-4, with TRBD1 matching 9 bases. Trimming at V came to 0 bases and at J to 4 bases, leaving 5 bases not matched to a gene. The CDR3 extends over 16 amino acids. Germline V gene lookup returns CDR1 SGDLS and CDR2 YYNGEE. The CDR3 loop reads CASSVAWTGAKNIQYF. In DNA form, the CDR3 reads TGTGCCAGCAGCGTAGCTTGGACAGGGGCGAAAAACATTCAGTACTTC.

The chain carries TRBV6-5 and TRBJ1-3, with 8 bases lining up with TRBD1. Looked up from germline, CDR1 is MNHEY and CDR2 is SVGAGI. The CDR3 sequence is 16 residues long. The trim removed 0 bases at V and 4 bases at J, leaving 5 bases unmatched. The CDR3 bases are TGTGCCAGCAGTTACTCGACAGGGGTTACCGGAAACACCATATATTTT. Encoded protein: CASSYSTGVTGNTIYF.

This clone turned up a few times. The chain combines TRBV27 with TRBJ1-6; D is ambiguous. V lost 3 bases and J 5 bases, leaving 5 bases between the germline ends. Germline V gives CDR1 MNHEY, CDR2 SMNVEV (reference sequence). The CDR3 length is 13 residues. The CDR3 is CASSFFDNSPLHF. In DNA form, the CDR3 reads TGTGCCAGCAGTTTTTTCGATAATTCACCCCTCCACTTT.

The CDR3 DNA sequence: TGTGCCAGCAGCGGGAGCTTAGGCCAGGTCCTGACTTTC. This encodes CASSGSLGQVLTF. The rearrangement uses TRBV9 and TRBJ2-6; no clear D gene. Trimming shortened V by 3 bases and J by 13 bases, and 14 bases separated the two germline ends. Germline V gene sequence: CDR1 SGDLS, CDR2 YYNGEE. This CDR3 region has 13 residues.

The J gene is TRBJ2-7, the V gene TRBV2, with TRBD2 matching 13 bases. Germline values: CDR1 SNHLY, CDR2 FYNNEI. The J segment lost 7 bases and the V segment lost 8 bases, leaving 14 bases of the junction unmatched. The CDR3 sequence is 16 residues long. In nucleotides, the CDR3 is TGTGCCAGCCAGGGGGTACTAGCGGGAGGGCCGAGGGAGCAGTACTTC. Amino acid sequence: CASQGVLAGGPREQYF.